Below, 3 T cell receptor beta chains from the same sample are listed, as sequenced in a study of blood T cell repertoires in COVID-19. Here immunoSEQ multiplex PCR was the method, and the copy in TCRdb shows in-frame clones only, minus some. In the table there are 35,000 to 45,000 clones, roughly 80% of which are singletons. The sequenced sample consisted of peripheral blood. All receptors come from a woman aged 80 or older with acute or convalescent COVID-19.

With respect to this clone: This sample also contains other DNA sequences that code for the same CDR3. The chain is built from TRBV18 and TRBJ1-1; a weak D match, TRBD1 (6 bases). The CDR3 contains 13 residues. Per the germline V gene, CDR1 is KGHSH and CDR2 is LQKENI. V was cut by 3 bases and J by 1 base, with 6 bases left in between. In DNA form, the CDR3 reads TGTGCCAGCTCACCGGGACAGAACACTGAAGCTTTCTTT. Translation: CASSPGQNTEAFF.

The J gene is TRBJ1-1, the V gene TRBV5-1, with D perhaps matching TRBD1 (5 bases). There are 14 residues in the CDR3. Trimming cost V 7 bases and J 4 bases, with 17 bases left between them. CDR1 SGHRS and CDR2 YFSETQ come from the germline V gene. CDR3 bases: TGCGCCAGCGGACCTACAGACAGTCGCACTGAAGCTTTCTTT. Translated, it gives CASGPTDSRTEAFF.

This sequence joins TRBV7-8 and TRBJ1-4; D not resolved. The length of the CDR3 is 15 residues. The V end lost 0 bases, the J end lost 4 bases, and 9 bases lay between the germline ends. Germline V gene lookup returns CDR1 SGHVS and CDR2 FQNEAQ. Here the CDR3 reads CASSLARQFNEKLFF. The CDR3 DNA reads as TGTGCCAGCAGCTTAGCGCGGCAATTTAATGAAAAACTGTTTTTT.